What follows are 9 T cell receptor beta chains derived from one specimen sequenced in a study of T cell changes during pregnancy in multiple sclerosis. The data were produced by immunoSEQ multiplex PCR, yet TCRdb's version contains in-frame clones alone and is incomplete. Altogether under 110,000 clones are present, about 89% being singletons, with the ten largest covering over 1.5%. Sequencing was performed on peripheral blood, taken before pregnancy. These receptors all stem from a female donor with multiple sclerosis, enrolled in a pregnancy study.

This clone was detected once. This CDR3 is CAISESRGNSPLHF. CDR3 DNA sequence: TGTGCCATCAGTGAGTCGAGAGGGAATTCACCCCTCCACTTT. V and J are TRBV10-3 and TRBJ1-6, with D uncertain. This CDR3 comprises 14 residues. Germline values: CDR1 ENHRY, CDR2 SYGVKD. Between the trimmed V and J ends, which lost 0 bases and 7 bases, there was a span of 7 bases.

This chain connects TRBV7-3 to TRBJ2-2; D gene ambiguous. V shed 5 bases and J shed 1 base, with 11 bases lying between them. The CDR3 covers 15 residues. The germline V gene encodes CDR1 SGHTA and CDR2 FQGTGA. CDR3 region: CASSPSTLNTGELFF. In DNA, the CDR3 is TGTGCCAGCAGCCCCTCGACACTGAACACCGGGGAGCTGTTTTTT.

V is TRBV29-1 and J is TRBJ2-1, with 7 bases fitting TRBD2. In germline, CDR1 is SQVTM, CDR2 ANQGSEA. CDR3 length equals 15 residues. V dropped 7 bases and J dropped 6; count of bases not matched to a gene: 15. CDR3 residues: CSAGRVAGVGNEQFF. CDR3 bases: TGCAGCGCCGGAAGGGTAGCGGGTGTCGGCAATGAGCAGTTCTTC.

The V and J genes are TRBV10-3 and TRBJ2-4, with 8 positions matching TRBD2. The CDR3 is 18 residues long. With 5 bases clipped from V and 0 bases from J, the junction kept 12 bases outside the gene matches. Germline V gene data show CDR1 as ENHRY and CDR2 as SYGVKD. CDR3 bases: TGTGCCATCAGTTCCCCGGGACTAGATCCATTAGCCAAAAACATTCAGTACTTC. Translated: CAISSPGLDPLAKNIQYF.

A single count supports this clone. V is TRBV18 and J is TRBJ2-5; 8 bases fit TRBD1. Germline V lookup: CDR1 KGHSH, CDR2 LQKENI. Germline trimming cut 4 bases from V and 2 bases from J; bases unmatched to any gene: 6. The CDR3 has 15 amino acids. The CDR3 sequence is CASSLIQGDQETQYF. CDR3 nucleotide sequence: TGTGCCAGCTCACTGATACAGGGGGATCAAGAGACCCAGTACTTC.

The chain has TRBV7-9 and TRBJ2-2; 12 nucleotides line up with TRBD2. CDR3 length equals 17 residues. The V and J ends lost 3 bases and 4 bases, in that order; junction bases with no gene match: 6. Germline V gene sequence: CDR1 SEHNR, CDR2 FQNEAQ (reference sequence). CDR3 in amino acids: CASSLVTSGSPTGELFF. As DNA, the CDR3 is TGTGCCAGCAGCTTGGTGACTAGCGGGAGCCCCACCGGGGAGCTGTTTTTT.

The rearrangement uses TRBV28 and TRBJ1-1, with TRBD1 matching over 8 bases. CDR1 and CDR2 from the germline V gene are MDHEN and SYDVKM. The CDR3 sequence is 18 residues long. The ends lost 5 bases at V and 2 bases at J; junction bases unmatched: 16. The chain's CDR3 is CASSPGVRLGQVNTEAFF. The CDR3 DNA follows: TGTGCCAGCAGTCCAGGGGTTAGGTTGGGACAGGTAAACACTGAAGCTTTCTTT. Combining the CDR3 with reference TRBV28 and TRBJ1-1 gives the whole variable domain DVKVTQSSRYLVKRTGEKVFLECVQDMDHENMFWYRQDPGLGLRLIYFSYDVKMKEKGDIPEGYSVSREKKERFSLILESASTNQTSMYLCASSPGVRLGQVNTEAFFGQGTRLTVV.

This clone has a handful of counts. J is TRBJ1-2 and V is TRBV18; 10 nucleotides agree with TRBD1. The germline V gene has CDR1 KGHSH and CDR2 LQKENI. The junction had 5 bases not matched to a gene; V was cut back by 2 bases and J by 8 bases. The CDR3 contains 14 residues. This CDR3 is CASSPRQGARGYTF. DNA of the CDR3: TGTGCCAGCTCACCAAGACAGGGGGCCCGCGGCTACACCTTC.

CDR3 in amino acids: CASFTHRGGLGNSPLHF. In DNA form, the CDR3 reads TGCGCCAGCTTTACCCATCGGGGAGGTTTAGGTAATTCACCCCTCCACTTT. The J gene is TRBJ1-6, the V gene TRBV5-1; the D is unclear. V was pared by 7 bases and J by 6 bases, with 23 bases between. Germline assignment: CDR1 SGHRS and CDR2 YFSETQ. The CDR3 loop spans 17 amino acids.